A single sample gave rise to the 28 T cell receptor beta chains below, sequenced in a study of blood T cells in healthy people across ages. The use of a sample-barcoded 5' primer and a J-beta primer mix characterized a second PCR of about 7 to 12 cycles. TCRdb passed the 5' RACE reads through MiXCR, listing each CDR3 protein once. The table includes about 780,000 distinct CDR3 sequences, more than 35% detected once. The source material was blood. The receptor set was obtained from a man of 80 years or more in good health.

The chain is built from TRBV13 and TRBJ2-1; D is perhaps TRBD1 (5 bases). V lost 0 bases and J 10 bases, leaving 19 bases between the germline ends. Germline-derived CDR1 and CDR2 are PRHDT and FYEKMQ (reference sequence). The CDR3 length is 16 residues. The CDR3 DNA sequence: TGTGCCAGCAGCTTAGGAGCACTCGGCTTCAAGGGGGAGCAGTTCTTC. Translated, it gives CASSLGALGFKGEQFF.

This clonotype was seen a handful of times. V is TRBV9 and J is TRBJ2-7; the D is unclear. The CDR3 runs to 13 residues. Germline assignment: CDR1 SGDLS and CDR2 YYNGEE. Between the trimmed V and J ends, which lost 0 bases and 6 bases, there was a span of 10 bases. The CDR3 nucleotides read TGTGCCAGCAGCGTAGATGGACGGGTCGAGCAGTACTTC. It translates to CASSVDGRVEQYF.

This chain joins TRBV18 and TRBJ2-3, with a weak D call TRBD1 (5 bases). This CDR3 spans 17 amino acids. Germline V CDR1 and CDR2: KGHSH, LQKENI. Trimming pared 4 bases from V and 2 bases from J, leaving 19 bases between. The CDR3 loop reads CASSLRQPKGTTDTQYF. The CDR3 DNA reads as TGTGCCAGCTCACTTCGACAGCCCAAGGGAACCACAGATACGCAGTATTTT.

The CDR3 DNA follows: TGTGCCAGCAGTGAAGCGCTTCGCACTGAGCAGTACTTC. It translates to CASSEALRTEQYF. V usage is TRBV2 and J usage is TRBJ2-7; no reliable D call. CDR1 is SNHLY, CDR2 FYNNEI, per germline. This CDR3 spans 13 amino acids. The V and J ends lost 0 bases and 7 bases respectively, with 10 bases between them. Full variable domain (rest looked up from reference TRBV2 and TRBJ2-7): EPEVTQTPSHQVTQMGQEVILRCVPISNHLYFYWYRQILGQKVEFLVSFYNNEISEKSEIFDDQFSVERPDGSNFTLKIRSTKLEDSAMYFCASSEALRTEQYFGPGTRLTVT.

This clonotype was detected only a few times. A much larger clone lies one base from this, so it may be a read error. The chain joins TRBV24-1 to TRBJ2-5, with 9 bases fitting TRBD2. The trim removed 4 bases at V and 11 bases at J, leaving 13 bases unmatched. The CDR3 totals 15 residues. Germline CDR1 reads KGHDR; CDR2 reads SFDVKD. CDR3 sequence reads: CATSEVGGLANEQYF. CDR3 DNA sequence: TGTGCCACCAGTGAAGTTGGGGGACTAGCCAATGAGCAGTACTTC.

The table lists this clonotype with many counts. The chain recombines TRBV29-1 with TRBJ2-6, with D uncertain. Germline V gene lookup returns CDR1 SQVTM and CDR2 ANQGSEA. The CDR3 loop spans 13 amino acids. V lost 4 bases and J lost 0, with 4 bases in between. The CDR3 here is CSVGVSGANVLTF. CDR3 nucleotides: TGCAGCGTTGGCGTCTCTGGGGCCAACGTCCTGACTTTC.

The CDR3 is CSAGTSGEGEQFF. The CDR3 DNA reads as TGCAGTGCTGGGACTAGCGGAGAGGGTGAGCAGTTCTTC. The V gene is TRBV20-1, the J gene TRBJ2-1; 11 bases match TRBD2. Germline V CDR1 and CDR2: DFQATT, SNEGSKA (reference sequence). This CDR3 is built from 13 residues. The trim removed 5 bases at V and 9 bases at J, leaving 6 bases unmatched.

This clonotype was detected only a few times. V usage is TRBV5-1 and J usage is TRBJ2-4; 7 nucleotides line up with TRBD2. There are 15 residues in the CDR3. Germline lookup yields CDR1 SGHRS and CDR2 YFSETQ. The V gene end was trimmed by 0 bases and the J gene end by 13 bases; junction bases not matched to a gene: 13. The chain's CDR3 is CASSLALGGPREQYF. In DNA form, the CDR3 reads TGCGCCAGCAGCTTGGCTTTGGGAGGGCCCCGGGAGCAGTACTTC. The full variable domain, in which reference TRBV5-1 and TRBJ2-4 provide the parts outside the CDR3, is KAGVTQTPRYLIKTRGQQVTLSCSPISGHRSVSWYQQTPGQGLQFLFEYFSETQRNKGNFPGRFSGRQFSNSRSEMNVSTLELGDSALYLCASSLALGGPREQYFGAGTRLSVL.

The CDR3 DNA reads as TGTGCCAGCACTCCCCTAGCTAACGGGAATGAGCAGTTCTTC. The encoded protein is CASTPLANGNEQFF. The genes are TRBV6-1 and TRBJ2-1; D might be TRBD2 (5 bases). The CDR3 consists of 14 residues. Trimming took off 7 bases at V and 7 bases at J, with 17 bases between the two ends. Per germline, CDR1 MNHNS and CDR2 SASEGT.

This chain links TRBV6-6 with TRBJ1-5, with unresolved D. Trimming shortened V by 0 bases and J by 6 bases, and 15 bases separated the two germline ends. Germline loops: CDR1 MNHNY, CDR2 SVGAGI (reference sequence). The CDR3 is 16 residues long. CDR3 sequence reads: CASSYSNRELSQPQHF. The CDR3 DNA sequence: TGTGCCAGCAGTTACTCGAATAGGGAGTTAAGTCAGCCCCAGCATTTT.

This clonotype was seen a handful of times. The CDR3 DNA reads as TGTGCCAGCAGCGTAGAGGCGGGGGGGCCGAGCACAGATACGCAGTATTTT. Amino acids: CASSVEAGGPSTDTQYF. This chain connects TRBV9 to TRBJ2-3; 9 bases align to TRBD2. Per the germline V gene, CDR1 is SGDLS and CDR2 is YYNGEE. V trimming: 0 bases; J trimming: 0 bases; junction bases outside the gene matches: 5. The length of the CDR3 is 17 residues.

J is TRBJ2-1 and V is TRBV6-2 or TRBV6-3; 10 bases fit TRBD2. After removal of 7 bases from V and 7 bases from J, the junction contained 7 bases not matched to a gene. The CDR3 loop spans 14 amino acids. Germline lookup yields CDR1 MNHEY and CDR2 SVGEGT. The CDR3 DNA is TGTGCCAGCACCCAGGTAGCGGGAGGTAATGAGCAGTTCTTC. Translating it yields CASTQVAGGNEQFF.

The chain joins TRBV5-5 to TRBJ1-2; weak D call: TRBD1 (6 bases). This CDR3 spans 16 amino acids. Germline values: CDR1 SGHKS, CDR2 YYEKEE (reference sequence). Between the trimmed V and J ends, which lost 1 base and 8 bases, there was a span of 21 bases. Here the CDR3 reads CASSLWGTTGLGGYTF. CDR3 bases: TGTGCCAGCAGCTTGTGGGGAACCACAGGGCTCGGGGGCTACACCTTC.

The V gene is TRBV20-1, the J gene TRBJ2-3, with D perhaps TRBD1 (5 bases). The CDR3 totals 14 residues. Per germline, CDR1 DFQATT and CDR2 SNEGSKA (reference sequence). Trimming left V 5 bases short and J 2 bases short, with 14 bases between. The CDR3 sequence: CSAPAGGATDTQYF. In nucleotides, the CDR3 is TGCAGTGCTCCCGCCGGTGGGGCCACAGATACGCAGTATTTT.

The chain has TRBV10-3 and TRBJ2-2; the D call may be TRBD1 or TRBD2 (5 bases each). There are 14 residues in the CDR3. Germline loops: CDR1 ENHRY, CDR2 SYGVKD. V dropped 9 bases and J dropped 0 bases, with 11 bases sitting between them. This chain's CDR3 is CAMGDASNTGELFF. The CDR3 DNA reads as TGTGCCATGGGGGACGCTTCGAACACCGGGGAGCTGTTTTTT.

This chain connects TRBV12-3 or TRBV12-4 to TRBJ2-2; D perhaps matches TRBD1 (6 bases). Trimming left V 6 bases short and J 3 bases short, with 14 bases between. The CDR3 has 15 residues. CDR3 in amino acids: CASSPDRRHTGELFF. Here the CDR3 DNA reads TGTGCCAGCAGCCCTGACAGGCGTCACACCGGGGAGCTGTTTTTT.

The chain has TRBV28 and TRBJ2-1; D is undetermined. The germline gives CDR1 MDHEN, CDR2 SYDVKM. This CDR3 contains 15 residues. V was shortened by 4 bases and J by 2 bases, with 12 bases between the two germline ends. The CDR3 DNA follows: TGTGCCAGCAGTTCCCGTAAGCGAACCTACAATGAGCAGTTCTTC. Translating gives CASSSRKRTYNEQFF.

This clonotype has a handful of counts. V usage is TRBV20-1 and J usage is TRBJ1-4; D ambiguous. The CDR3 has 14 amino acids. Trimming left V 0 bases short and J 6 bases short, with 11 bases between. Germline V CDR1 and CDR2: DFQATT, SNEGSKA (reference sequence). The CDR3 protein is CSARDGSGDEKLFF. CDR3 sequence (DNA): TGCAGTGCTAGAGATGGGTCAGGAGATGAAAAACTGTTTTTT.

The chain uses TRBV5-5 and TRBJ1-2; D remains ambiguous. Between the trimmed V and J ends, which lost 3 bases and 0 bases, there was a span of 24 bases. The CDR3 has 19 amino acids. Germline assignment: CDR1 SGHKS and CDR2 YYEKEE (reference sequence). The CDR3 coding sequence is TGTGCCAGCAGCTGGGTGTCGACGGTCCAAGGAAGATCTAACTATGGCTACACCTTC. Translation gives CASSWVSTVQGRSNYGYTF.

The V gene is TRBV10-3, the J gene TRBJ2-5, with 14 bases lining up with TRBD2. The better agreement between TRBJ2-7 and the DNA end casts doubt on the J call. Germline V lookup: CDR1 ENHRY, CDR2 SYGVKD. The CDR3 is 15 residues long. The CDR3 here is CAIRGTSGRTYEQYF. CDR3 DNA: TGTGCCATCAGGGGGACTAGCGGGAGAACCTACGAGCAGTACTTC.

In this sample, this clonotype turned up a few times. The chain is built from TRBV20-1 and TRBJ2-7; weak D call: TRBD2 (6 bases). The CDR3 is made up of 12 amino acids. V was trimmed by 3 bases and J by 4 bases, leaving 10 bases between them. Germline CDR1 is DFQATT and CDR2 is SNEGSKA (reference sequence). The CDR3 sequence is CSASETSYEQYF. CDR3 DNA sequence: TGCAGTGCTAGTGAGACTAGTTACGAGCAGTACTTC.

This chain joins TRBV20-1 and TRBJ2-5; 7 bases are shared with TRBD1. Germline V lookup: CDR1 DFQATT, CDR2 SNEGSKA (reference sequence). This CDR3 has 13 amino acids. Trimming at V came to 4 bases and at J to 5 bases, leaving 7 bases not matched to a gene. This chain's CDR3 is CSAISGGWETQYF. DNA for the CDR3: TGCAGTGCTATCTCAGGGGGTTGGGAGACCCAGTACTTC.

The rearrangement links TRBV3-1 to TRBJ2-5, with 12 nucleotides matching TRBD2. With 5 bases clipped from V and 11 bases from J, the junction kept 15 bases outside the gene matches. The CDR3 spans 16 residues. CDR1 and CDR2 (germline): LGHDT, YNNKEL (reference sequence). The CDR3: CASSKGASGRASIQYF. The CDR3 bases are TGTGCCAGCAGCAAAGGGGCTAGCGGGAGGGCCTCTATTCAGTACTTC.

This clonotype has a count of ten or more. V and J are TRBV10-3 and TRBJ2-1; 11 bases align to TRBD1. This CDR3 is 15 amino acids long. The J segment lost 7 bases and the V segment lost 4 bases, leaving 6 bases of the junction unmatched. Germline V gives CDR1 ENHRY, CDR2 SYGVKD. The CDR3 is CAISVDRGLWNEQFF. The CDR3 DNA follows: TGTGCCATCAGTGTGGACAGGGGGCTTTGGAATGAGCAGTTCTTC.

This clonotype was seen a few times. The gene calls are TRBV7-2 and TRBJ2-3; TRBD2 matches at 13 bases. The trim removed 5 bases at V and 0 bases at J, leaving 8 bases unmatched. The germline gives CDR1 SGHTA, CDR2 FQGNSA. The CDR3 is 18 amino acids. The chain's CDR3 is CASSARGLAGPSTDTQYF. In nucleotides, the CDR3 is TGTGCCAGCAGCGCACGGGGACTAGCGGGGCCGAGCACAGATACGCAGTATTTT.

The J gene is TRBJ2-5, the V gene TRBV11-2; 7 bases are a match to TRBD1. V dropped 8 bases and J dropped 2; count of bases not matched to a gene: 5. The CDR3 length is 13 residues. Germline V gene data show CDR1 as SGHAT and CDR2 as FQNNGV. The CDR3 reads CASGQGQQETQYF. The CDR3 DNA sequence: TGTGCCAGCGGGCAGGGACAGCAAGAGACCCAGTACTTC. Combining the CDR3 with reference TRBV11-2 and TRBJ2-5 gives the whole variable domain EAGVAQSPRYKIIEKRQSVAFWCNPISGHATLYWYQQILGQGPKLLIQFQNNGVVDDSQLPKDRFSAERLKGVDSTLKIQPAKLEDSAVYLCASGQGQQETQYFGPGTRLLVL.

The chain is built from TRBV11-3 and TRBJ2-5; 7 positions match TRBD2. The CDR3 has 14 amino acids. Germline assignment: CDR1 SGHNT and CDR2 YENEEA. V was clipped by 8 bases and J by 11 bases; unmatched bases: 17. CDR3 amino acids: CASRRRGSSSEQYF. The DNA of the CDR3 is TGTGCCAGCCGGAGGCGGGGGAGTTCGAGTGAGCAGTACTTC.

Concerning this clonotype itself: One base away lies a much larger clone, so this may be a sequencing read error. The J gene is TRBJ2-3, the V gene TRBV12-3 or TRBV12-4, with 9 bases fitting TRBD2. V lost 5 bases and J lost 4; bases outside the gene matches: 10. The CDR3 consists of 16 residues. CDR3 nucleotide sequence: TGTGCCAGCAGTACGGGAGCGGGAGGTTGCCCAGATACGCAGTATTTT. This sequence encodes CASSTGAGGCPDTQYF.